A selection of T cell receptor beta chains follows, all from one sample in a study of shared clonotypes between healthy human individuals. Produced via immunoSEQ multiplex PCR; TCRdb's table is partial and in-frame only. The sample lists about 95,000 clones, roughly two thirds occurring once. Sequenced input: memory CD8+ T cells sorted from blood. Receptor source: a man between 25 and 39 years old in good health. Each CDR3 is given with its conserved first and last residue. The D gene is left open where the match is weak. Some rows have no size entry. The others give once, few or many, or a class for an expanded clone.

cdr3_aa cdr3_nt j_call d_call clone_size v_call
CASSAGTGGTEAFF TGTGCCAGCAGCGCGGGGACGGGGGGCACTGAAGCTTTCTTT TRBJ1-1 - once TRBV9
CASTLDWNGEQYF TGTGCCAGCACCCTGGACTGGAACGGCGAGCAGTACTTC TRBJ2-7 - - TRBV28
CASSLEAGGAYEQYF TGTGCCAGCAGCTTAGAGGCGGGAGGTGCCTACGAGCAGTACTTC TRBJ2-7 TRBD2 - TRBV7-9
CASREGAGYEQYF TGTGCCAGCAGGGAGGGGGCTGGCTACGAGCAGTACTTC TRBJ2-7 - - TRBV7-2
CASNYEQYF TGTGCCAGTAACTACGAGCAGTACTTC TRBJ2-7 - - TRBV6-1
CASSSRSLGLANTGELFF TGTGCCAGCAGTTCCCGATCCCTTGGACTAGCTAACACCGGGGAGCTGTTTTTT TRBJ2-2 TRBD2 few TRBV5-7
CASSPGPGTSSYEQYF TGTGCCAGCAGCCCAGGCCCCGGGACTAGCTCCTACGAGCAGTACTTC TRBJ2-7 TRBD2 - TRBV28
CAISENGELFF TGTGCCATCAGTGAGAACGGGGAGCTGTTTTTT TRBJ2-2 - few TRBV10-3
CASSSDMVTRDEQFF TGTGCCAGCAGTTCCGACATGGTAACCAGGGATGAGCAGTTCTTC TRBJ2-1 - - TRBV28
CASRSLAGRYTDTQYF TGTGCCAGCAGATCCCTTGCCGGGAGATACACAGATACGCAGTATTTT TRBJ2-3 - - TRBV11-2
CASSLSPGGANYGYTF TGTGCCAGCAGTTTATCCCCAGGGGGCGCCAACTATGGCTACACCTTC TRBJ1-2 TRBD1 - TRBV27
CASSELGADTQYF TGTGCCAGCAGTGAACTGGGAGCAGATACGCAGTATTTT TRBJ2-3 - - TRBV6-1
CSVRLAIDEQFF TGCAGCGTTCGACTAGCGATCGATGAGCAGTTCTTC TRBJ2-1 TRBD2 - TRBV29-1
CASSPDRGETQYF TGTGCCAGCAGCCCGGACAGGGGAGAGACCCAGTACTTC TRBJ2-5 TRBD1 - TRBV5-5
CASSPSGNGNEQFF TGTGCCAGCAGCCCCAGCGGGAACGGGAATGAGCAGTTCTTC TRBJ2-1 TRBD2 once TRBV7-8
CASEDRVGKNIQYF TGTGCCAGTGAAGACAGGGTAGGCAAAAACATTCAGTACTTC TRBJ2-4 TRBD1 - TRBV2
CATSRDRGTETHEQFF TGTGCCACCAGCAGAGATCGGGGGACCGAGACCCATGAGCAGTTCTTC TRBJ2-1 - - TRBV15
CASSAGQANTEAFF TGTGCCAGCTCAGCGGGACAGGCAAACACTGAAGCTTTCTTT TRBJ1-1 TRBD1 - TRBV18
CASSLVVTGSQETQYF TGTGCCAGCAGCTTAGTGGTGACAGGGTCCCAAGAGACCCAGTACTTC TRBJ2-5 TRBD1 few TRBV7-8
CASSSQASGRALYEQYF TGTGCCAGCAGCTCTCAAGCTAGCGGGAGGGCCCTCTACGAGCAGTACTTC TRBJ2-7 TRBD2 - TRBV7-9
CASSTSRQPQHF TGTGCCAGTAGTACTAGCCGGCAGCCCCAGCATTTT TRBJ1-5 - - TRBV19
CASSLWVPGQGNYGYTF TGTGCCAGCAGTTTATGGGTTCCGGGACAGGGAAACTATGGCTACACCTTC TRBJ1-2 TRBD1 - TRBV28
CASSLLPGLGGEYNEQFF TGTGCCAGCAGTTTACTTCCGGGACTCGGAGGGGAATACAATGAGCAGTTCTTC TRBJ2-1 - - TRBV28
CASSQEGQGARGYEQYF TGCGCCAGCAGCCAAGAGGGACAGGGGGCCAGAGGCTACGAGCAGTACTTC TRBJ2-7 TRBD1 many TRBV4-1
CASSPTSGRYNEQFF TGTGCCAGCAGCCCCACTAGCGGGAGATACAATGAGCAGTTCTTC TRBJ2-1 TRBD2 - TRBV11-3
CASSSRWTGALVINEQYF TGTGCCAGCAGCTCTAGATGGACAGGGGCCCTCGTGATAAACGAGCAGTACTTC TRBJ2-7 TRBD1 - TRBV7-9
CASSFDGGFYEQYF TGTGCCAGCAGCTTTGACGGGGGTTTCTACGAGCAGTACTTC TRBJ2-7 - - TRBV5-4
CATSSLTSGKETQYF TGTGCCACCAGCAGCTTGACTAGCGGGAAAGAGACCCAGTACTTC TRBJ2-5 TRBD2 - TRBV15
CATSRPPNTEAFF TGTGCCACCAGCAGACCTCCGAACACTGAAGCTTTCTTT TRBJ1-1 - few TRBV15